Listed below are T cell receptor beta chains from one sample, sequenced in a study of CD8 T cells in ankylosing spondylitis. Using its own MiXCR run on the 5' RACE reads, TCRdb lists one record per CDR3 protein. Among 150,000 or so distinct CDR3 sequences listed, around 17% were seen once. The sample taken for sequencing was blood, either unsorted or a sorted T cell fraction (not recorded which). These receptors came from a male donor with ankylosing spondylitis or in good health (not recorded which). The CDR3 runs from the conserved cysteine through the conserved F or W. Each record gives: V gene, J gene, CDR3 length, D gene, clone size, CDR3 protein, CDR3 DNA. A D gene is named only where the DNA matches it firmly. Clone sizes are given selectively: once, few, many, or a class where the clone is expanded.

V: TRBV5-1; J: TRBJ2-2; length: 19; D: TRBD2; size: many; CDR3: CASSLEAGVIVVDTGELFF; DNA: TGCGCCAGCAGCTTGGAGGCGGGAGTCATAGTTGTCGACACCGGGGAGCTGTTTTTT
V: TRBV5-1; J: TRBJ2-1; length: 15; D: NA; size: NA; CDR3: CASSLNSGEYNEQFF; DNA: TGCGCCAGCAGCTTGAATAGCGGAGAATACAATGAGCAGTTCTTC
V: TRBV6-6; J: TRBJ1-3; length: 14; D: NA; size: NA; CDR3: CASSYGGRRNTIYF; DNA: TGTGCCAGCAGTTACGGGGGACGGAGAAACACCATATATTTT
V: TRBV7-9; J: TRBJ2-1; length: 9; D: NA; size: many; CDR3: CARRDVQFF; DNA: TGTGCCAGGCGGGACGTGCAGTTCTTC
V: TRBV24-1; J: TRBJ2-1; length: 14; D: TRBD1; size: few; CDR3: CATSTGTGVHEQFF; DNA: TGTGCCACCAGTACCGGGACAGGGGTTCATGAGCAGTTCTTC
V: TRBV5-1; J: TRBJ1-1; length: 15; D: NA; size: many; CDR3: CASSLALSVNTEAFF; DNA: TGCGCCAGCAGCTTGGCCTTGTCGGTGAACACTGAAGCTTTCTTT
V: TRBV13; J: TRBJ1-2; length: 12; D: NA; size: few; CDR3: CASSLGRYGYTF; DNA: TGTGCCAGCAGCTTAGGCCGGTATGGCTACACCTTC
V: TRBV20-1; J: TRBJ2-1; length: 14; D: TRBD2; size: once; CDR3: CSARETSGSTSQFF; DNA: TGCAGTGCTAGAGAGACTAGCGGGAGTACGTCTCAGTTCTTC
V: TRBV7-2; J: TRBJ2-7; length: 11; D: NA; size: NA; CDR3: CASSLEWEQYF; DNA: TGTGCCAGCAGCTTAGAGTGGGAGCAGTACTTC
V: TRBV12-3/TRBV12-4; J: TRBJ2-3; length: 16; D: NA; size: many; CDR3: CASSLSSGTSTDTQYF; DNA: TGTGCCAGCAGTCTCTCGTCCGGGACTAGCACAGATACGCAGTATTTT
V: TRBV12-3/TRBV12-4; J: TRBJ2-1; length: 13; D: NA; size: NA; CDR3: CASSLGSYNAQFF; DNA: TGTGCCAGCAGTTTAGGGTCTTACAATGCGCAGTTCTTC
V: TRBV10-2; J: TRBJ1-1; length: 12; D: TRBD1; size: NA; CDR3: CASSGRQGGGFF; DNA: TGCGCCAGCAGTGGGAGACAGGGGGGAGGTTTCTTT
V: TRBV20-1; J: TRBJ1-1; length: 13; D: NA; size: many; CDR3: CSAWAHAGQEAFF; DNA: TGCAGTGCCTGGGCGCACGCCGGCCAGGAAGCTTTCTTT
V: TRBV5-1; J: TRBJ2-1; length: 22; D: TRBD2; size: NA; CDR3: CASSFPSAYNPPRLAGPNEQFF; DNA: TGCGCCAGCAGCTTTCCTTCGGCGTATAATCCTCCCAGACTAGCGGGGCCCAATGAGCAGTTCTTC
V: TRBV29-1; J: TRBJ2-2; length: 13; D: NA; size: many; CDR3: CSVEQGSTGELFF; DNA: TGCAGCGTTGAACAGGGGAGTACCGGGGAGCTGTTTTTT
V: TRBV27; J: TRBJ2-1; length: 14; D: TRBD2; size: many; CDR3: CASSISGLANEQFF; DNA: TGTGCCAGCAGTATCTCGGGACTAGCCAATGAGCAGTTCTTC
V: TRBV5-1; J: TRBJ1-2; length: 14; D: TRBD1; size: many; CDR3: CASSWGQGLHGYTF; DNA: TGCGCCAGCAGCTGGGGACAGGGACTGCATGGCTACACCTTC
V: TRBV6-5; J: TRBJ2-5; length: 15; D: TRBD2; size: few; CDR3: CASSYGLAGSETQYF; DNA: TGTGCCAGCAGTTACGGACTAGCGGGATCAGAGACCCAGTACTTC
V: TRBV20-1; J: TRBJ2-2; length: 13; D: NA; size: NA; CDR3: CSASKGAGGELFF; DNA: TGCAGTGCTAGTAAAGGGGCGGGCGGGGAGCTGTTTTTT
V: TRBV9; J: TRBJ1-4; length: 15; D: NA; size: few; CDR3: CASSVGLQGGEKLFF; DNA: TGTGCCAGCAGCGTAGGCTTACAGGGCGGTGAAAAACTGTTTTTT
V: TRBV5-8; J: TRBJ1-2; length: 13; D: NA; size: few; CDR3: CASSSGDGYGYTF; DNA: TGTGCCAGCAGCTCAGGCGATGGCTATGGCTACACCTTC
V: TRBV12-3/TRBV12-4; J: TRBJ2-3; length: 16; D: TRBD2; size: many; CDR3: CASSEGLAGVQGTQYF; DNA: TGTGCCAGCAGCGAAGGACTAGCGGGAGTTCAGGGAACGCAGTATTTT
V: TRBV6-2/TRBV6-3; J: TRBJ2-1; length: 15; D: NA; size: few; CDR3: CASSYASALYNEQFF; DNA: TGTGCCAGCAGTTACGCTAGCGCGCTTTACAATGAGCAGTTCTTC
V: TRBV20-1; J: TRBJ2-2; length: 16; D: TRBD2; size: many; CDR3: CSARAVTSGRAGELFF; DNA: TGCAGTGCTAGAGCCGTCACTAGCGGGAGGGCCGGGGAGCTGTTTTTT
V: TRBV28; J: TRBJ2-7; length: 14; D: TRBD2; size: many; CDR3: CASSGTIQTYEQYF; DNA: TGTGCCAGCAGTGGGACTATCCAAACCTACGAGCAGTACTTC
V: TRBV24-1; J: TRBJ2-1; length: 14; D: TRBD2; size: many; CDR3: CATHGTSGDNEQFF; DNA: TGTGCCACCCACGGGACTAGCGGAGACAATGAGCAGTTCTTC
V: TRBV5-1; J: TRBJ2-1; length: 16; D: TRBD2; size: many; CDR3: CASRVTTSGSYNEQFF; DNA: TGCGCCAGCAGAGTAACGACTAGCGGAAGCTACAATGAGCAGTTCTTC
V: TRBV27; J: TRBJ1-2; length: 13; D: NA; size: many; CDR3: CASSPDGVPGYTF; DNA: TGTGCCAGCAGTCCGGACGGCGTCCCCGGCTACACCTTC
V: TRBV11-1; J: TRBJ2-1; length: 15; D: TRBD1; size: many; CDR3: CASRQGEISYNEQFF; DNA: TGTGCCAGTCGACAGGGAGAGATCTCCTACAATGAGCAGTTCTTC
V: TRBV20-1; J: TRBJ2-7; length: 15; D: NA; size: NA; CDR3: CSARDDAGTFYEQYF; DNA: TGCAGTGCTAGAGACGATGCGGGAACCTTCTACGAGCAGTACTTC
V: TRBV20-1; J: TRBJ1-1; length: 13; D: NA; size: many; CDR3: CSAPWEGMGEAFF; DNA: TGCAGTGCCCCCTGGGAGGGGATGGGTGAAGCTTTCTTT
V: TRBV7-9; J: TRBJ2-1; length: 15; D: TRBD2; size: many; CDR3: CASSESGGSYNEQFF; DNA: TGTGCCAGCTCTGAGTCGGGGGGCTCCTACAATGAGCAGTTCTTC
V: TRBV29-1; J: TRBJ2-5; length: 13; D: TRBD1; size: many; CDR3: CSVAQGQQETQYF; DNA: TGCAGCGTTGCTCAGGGACAGCAAGAGACCCAGTACTTC
V: TRBV30; J: TRBJ1-6; length: 15; D: NA; size: many; CDR3: CAWRYNSVLNSPLHF; DNA: TGTGCCTGGAGGTACAATTCGGTCCTCAATTCACCCCTCCACTTT
V: TRBV7-3; J: TRBJ1-1; length: 13; D: NA; size: many; CDR3: CASSQTRNTEAFF; DNA: TGTGCCAGCAGCCAGACAAGAAACACTGAAGCTTTCTTT
V: TRBV12-3/TRBV12-4; J: TRBJ1-6; length: 14; D: NA; size: many; CDR3: CASSPQGGNSPLHF; DNA: TGTGCCAGCAGTCCCCAGGGTGGTAATTCACCCCTCCACTTT
V: TRBV20-1; J: TRBJ1-2; length: 14; D: NA; size: few; CDR3: CSARGAGSNYGYTF; DNA: TGCAGTGCTAGGGGGGCAGGTTCTAACTATGGCTACACCTTC